These T cell receptor beta chains were read from a single sample in a study of CD8+CD57+ T cells in acquired aplastic anemia. Each CDR3 protein gets one entry after TCRdb re-called the reads with MiXCR. The table has some 140,000 distinct CDR3 sequences, 52% seen once. Sequencing used sorted CD4+, CD8+, or CD8+CD57+ T cells (not recorded which) from PBMCs. All receptors derive from a human donor with aplastic anemia. CDR3s include the opening cysteine and the closing phenylalanine or tryptophan. Each record gives: J gene, D gene, clone size, V gene, CDR3 DNA, CDR3 protein. The D gene is left open where the match is weak. Rows may omit the clone size; those that give it use once, few, many or a size class.

j_call: TRBJ2-1; d_call: .; clone_size: many; v_call: TRBV4-2; cdr3_nt: TGTGCCAGCAGCAGGAGGGGCAATGAGCAGTTCTTC; cdr3_aa: CASSRRGNEQFF
j_call: TRBJ2-2; d_call: TRBD2; clone_size: .; v_call: TRBV2; cdr3_nt: TGTGCCAGCAGGGGACTAGCGGGAGGTCCCGGGGAGCTGTTTTTT; cdr3_aa: CASRGLAGGPGELFF
j_call: TRBJ1-1; d_call: .; clone_size: .; v_call: TRBV10-1; cdr3_nt: TGCGCCAGCAGTGACAGGGGCCCTACGAACACTGAAGCTTTCTTT; cdr3_aa: CASSDRGPTNTEAFF
j_call: TRBJ2-2; d_call: .; clone_size: many; v_call: TRBV5-5; cdr3_nt: TGTGCCAGCAGCCCCCCGCAGGGTCAGAACACCGGGGAGCTGTTTTTT; cdr3_aa: CASSPPQGQNTGELFF
j_call: TRBJ1-1; d_call: .; clone_size: .; v_call: TRBV6-1; cdr3_nt: TGTGCCAGCAGTGAAGCGCTGGGGAACACTGAAGCTTTCTTT; cdr3_aa: CASSEALGNTEAFF
j_call: TRBJ1-3; d_call: .; clone_size: .; v_call: TRBV12-3/TRBV12-4; cdr3_nt: TGTGCCAGCAGTCACTCTGGAAACACCATATATTTT; cdr3_aa: CASSHSGNTIYF
j_call: TRBJ1-1; d_call: .; clone_size: many; v_call: TRBV19; cdr3_nt: TGTGCCAGTAGTATAGAGAGGACTGAAGCTTTCTTT; cdr3_aa: CASSIERTEAFF
j_call: TRBJ2-5; d_call: TRBD1; clone_size: .; v_call: TRBV5-8; cdr3_nt: TGTGCCAGCAGCCCAGGACAGGGCGGTGAAGTGACCCAGTACTTC; cdr3_aa: CASSPGQGGEVTQYF
j_call: TRBJ2-2; d_call: TRBD2; clone_size: .; v_call: TRBV11-1; cdr3_nt: TGTGCCAGCAGTGCCGTCGTGGTAGCGGGAGAGACCGGGGAGCTGTTTTTT; cdr3_aa: CASSAVVVAGETGELFF
j_call: TRBJ1-2; d_call: .; clone_size: many; v_call: TRBV29-1; cdr3_nt: TGCAGCGTCTTAAGGGAGAGGACGCCTGGAGGTGGCTACACCTTC; cdr3_aa: CSVLRERTPGGGYTF
j_call: TRBJ2-7; d_call: TRBD2; clone_size: .; v_call: TRBV20-1; cdr3_nt: TGCAGTGCCTTGGGGCGGACTAGCGTCAACGAGCAGTACTTC; cdr3_aa: CSALGRTSVNEQYF
j_call: TRBJ1-2; d_call: TRBD1; clone_size: many; v_call: TRBV4-1; cdr3_nt: TGCGCCAGCAGCGTGGGACAGGGGGACTATGGCTACACCTTC; cdr3_aa: CASSVGQGDYGYTF
j_call: TRBJ1-5; d_call: .; clone_size: .; v_call: TRBV7-8; cdr3_nt: TGTGCCAGCAGCTCTAACACGGGTGATCAGCCCCAGCATTTT; cdr3_aa: CASSSNTGDQPQHF
j_call: TRBJ1-3; d_call: .; clone_size: many; v_call: TRBV7-6; cdr3_nt: TGTGCCAGCAGCTTAGCGGGGGGCTCGTATGGAAACACCATATATTTT; cdr3_aa: CASSLAGGSYGNTIYF
j_call: TRBJ2-3; d_call: .; clone_size: .; v_call: TRBV10-1; cdr3_nt: TGCGCCAGCACCCGGGGCGGTAGCACAGATACGCAGTATTTT; cdr3_aa: CASTRGGSTDTQYF
j_call: TRBJ2-2; d_call: TRBD2; clone_size: many; v_call: TRBV7-3; cdr3_nt: TGTGCCAGCAGCCCCAGGGGACTAGCCCTCACCGGGGAGCTGTTTTTT; cdr3_aa: CASSPRGLALTGELFF
j_call: TRBJ1-1; d_call: .; clone_size: few; v_call: TRBV10-3; cdr3_nt: TGTGCCACCTTTACGGGGGGGCGCACTGAAGCTTTCTTT; cdr3_aa: CATFTGGRTEAFF
j_call: TRBJ2-7; d_call: TRBD1; clone_size: many; v_call: TRBV11-3; cdr3_nt: TGTGCCAGCAGCCCTCGGACAGGGACGGGGGAGCAGTACTTC; cdr3_aa: CASSPRTGTGEQYF
j_call: TRBJ1-1; d_call: .; clone_size: many; v_call: TRBV5-1; cdr3_nt: TGCGCCAGCAGCTGGCGGGCGGGCTCTGAAGCTTTCTTT; cdr3_aa: CASSWRAGSEAFF
j_call: TRBJ2-2; d_call: TRBD1; clone_size: few; v_call: TRBV29-1; cdr3_nt: TGCAGCGGCGGACAGGGATCTGGGGAGCTGTTTTTT; cdr3_aa: CSGGQGSGELFF
j_call: TRBJ2-7; d_call: .; clone_size: .; v_call: TRBV7-8; cdr3_nt: TGTGCCAGCAGCTTAGGTAGCCTTCCCCTCTACGAGCAGTACTTC; cdr3_aa: CASSLGSLPLYEQYF
j_call: TRBJ2-7; d_call: TRBD2; clone_size: many; v_call: TRBV20-1; cdr3_nt: TGCAGTGCCACGACTAGCGGGGGTTACGAGCAGTACTTC; cdr3_aa: CSATTSGGYEQYF
j_call: TRBJ2-7; d_call: TRBD1; clone_size: .; v_call: TRBV7-3; cdr3_nt: TGTGCCAGCAGCTTCGGACAGGGCCGCTACGAGCAGTACTTC; cdr3_aa: CASSFGQGRYEQYF
j_call: TRBJ1-6; d_call: TRBD1; clone_size: once; v_call: TRBV5-6; cdr3_nt: TGTGCCAGCAGCTATGCCGGGACAGAGAATTCACCCCTCCACTTT; cdr3_aa: CASSYAGTENSPLHF
j_call: TRBJ1-2; d_call: .; clone_size: .; v_call: TRBV7-2; cdr3_nt: TGTGCCAGCAGCTTCTCACAGGGCTATGGCTACACCTTC; cdr3_aa: CASSFSQGYGYTF
j_call: TRBJ1-1; d_call: .; clone_size: .; v_call: TRBV7-2; cdr3_nt: TGTGCCAGCAGCCCGCAGCGTACTGAAGCTTTCTTT; cdr3_aa: CASSPQRTEAFF
j_call: TRBJ1-3; d_call: .; clone_size: many; v_call: TRBV4-1; cdr3_nt: TGCGCCAGCAGCCAAGTGGGTCTCAGCGACACCATATATTTT; cdr3_aa: CASSQVGLSDTIYF
j_call: TRBJ1-6; d_call: .; clone_size: .; v_call: TRBV5-8; cdr3_nt: TGTGCCAGCAGCCTAGGGGTCTTGGGTAATTCACCCCTCCACTTT; cdr3_aa: CASSLGVLGNSPLHF
j_call: TRBJ2-5; d_call: TRBD2; clone_size: .; v_call: TRBV9; cdr3_nt: TGTGCCAGCAGCACAGGGACTAGCGACCAAGAGACCCAGTACTTC; cdr3_aa: CASSTGTSDQETQYF
j_call: TRBJ1-1; d_call: .; clone_size: many; v_call: TRBV9; cdr3_nt: TGTGCCAGCAGCGTGTCGGGGAACACTGAAGCTTTCTTT; cdr3_aa: CASSVSGNTEAFF
j_call: TRBJ2-6; d_call: .; clone_size: few; v_call: TRBV6-2/TRBV6-3; cdr3_nt: TGTGCCAGCAGTTACTCGAACGGGGACGGGGCTGGGGCCAACGTCCTGACTTTC; cdr3_aa: CASSYSNGDGAGANVLTF
j_call: TRBJ2-1; d_call: TRBD1; clone_size: .; v_call: TRBV6-2/TRBV6-3; cdr3_nt: TGTGCCAGCAGTTGGGGAGACAGGGGATACTACAATGAGCAGTTCTTC; cdr3_aa: CASSWGDRGYYNEQFF
j_call: TRBJ1-1; d_call: .; clone_size: many; v_call: TRBV24-1; cdr3_nt: TGTGCCACCAGTGAGGGGAGGCGGCCGAACACTGAAGCTTTCTTT; cdr3_aa: CATSEGRRPNTEAFF
j_call: TRBJ2-5; d_call: TRBD2; clone_size: many; v_call: TRBV5-1; cdr3_nt: TGCGCCAGCAGCCCCGCGATAGCGGGGGGGCCAGGAGAGACCCAGTACTTC; cdr3_aa: CASSPAIAGGPGETQYF
j_call: TRBJ2-7; d_call: .; clone_size: few; v_call: TRBV10-1; cdr3_nt: TGCGCCAGCAGTGATGGCTACGATCAGTACTTC; cdr3_aa: CASSDGYDQYF
j_call: TRBJ2-1; d_call: TRBD2; clone_size: many; v_call: TRBV12-3/TRBV12-4; cdr3_nt: TGTGCCAGCAGCCAAGGGACTAGCGGTACAATGAAGCAGTTCTTC; cdr3_aa: CASSQGTSGTMKQFF
j_call: TRBJ1-1; d_call: .; clone_size: .; v_call: TRBV3-1; cdr3_nt: TGTGCCAGCAGCCAAGCCGCCAGGGAGAACACTGAAGCTTTCTTT; cdr3_aa: CASSQAARENTEAFF
j_call: TRBJ2-7; d_call: TRBD2; clone_size: few; v_call: TRBV15; cdr3_nt: TGTGCCACCAGCAGAGATCTCGGGGGGGGAGCGGAGAAGCAGTACTTC; cdr3_aa: CATSRDLGGGAEKQYF
j_call: TRBJ2-3; d_call: .; clone_size: few; v_call: TRBV6-1; cdr3_nt: TGTGCCAGCAGTGAAGTTGGGTTAACAGATACGCAGTATTTT; cdr3_aa: CASSEVGLTDTQYF
j_call: TRBJ2-7; d_call: .; clone_size: many; v_call: TRBV20-1; cdr3_nt: TGCAGTGCCCCCGGTGGGGGAAGGGAGCCCTACGAGCAGTACTTC; cdr3_aa: CSAPGGGREPYEQYF
j_call: TRBJ2-7; d_call: .; clone_size: .; v_call: TRBV20-1; cdr3_nt: TGCAGTGCTAGAGATCGGACAGCGGGGCCGGTCCCCTACGAGCAGTACTTC; cdr3_aa: CSARDRTAGPVPYEQYF
j_call: TRBJ1-2; d_call: .; clone_size: .; v_call: TRBV7-9; cdr3_nt: TGTGCCAGCAGCCAAGAAGCGGGGGGGCGAGATGGCTACACCTTC; cdr3_aa: CASSQEAGGRDGYTF
j_call: TRBJ2-1; d_call: TRBD1; clone_size: .; v_call: TRBV19; cdr3_nt: TGTGCCCTCCCGACAGGGAGCTCCTACAATGAGCAGTTCTTC; cdr3_aa: CALPTGSSYNEQFF
j_call: TRBJ1-3; d_call: .; clone_size: few; v_call: TRBV7-8; cdr3_nt: TGTGCCAGCAGCTTAGTGGGGGACACCATATATTTT; cdr3_aa: CASSLVGDTIYF
j_call: TRBJ2-5; d_call: TRBD1; clone_size: many; v_call: TRBV15; cdr3_nt: TGTGCCACCAGCAGAGCAGGGGGTCGGGAGACCCAGTACTTC; cdr3_aa: CATSRAGGRETQYF
j_call: TRBJ1-2; d_call: .; clone_size: once; v_call: TRBV7-8; cdr3_nt: TGTGCCAGCAGCCACGCCCCTGACCTCTATGGCTACACCTTC; cdr3_aa: CASSHAPDLYGYTF
j_call: TRBJ2-3; d_call: .; clone_size: many; v_call: TRBV11-1; cdr3_nt: TGTGCCAGCAGCTTACCCGACAGGATGGCAGATACGCAGTATTTT; cdr3_aa: CASSLPDRMADTQYF
j_call: TRBJ1-5; d_call: .; clone_size: few; v_call: TRBV24-1; cdr3_nt: TGTGCCACGGCGCGGGGGAGCAATCAGCCCCAGCATTTT; cdr3_aa: CATARGSNQPQHF
j_call: TRBJ1-5; d_call: .; clone_size: .; v_call: TRBV25-1; cdr3_nt: TGTGCCAGCAGTGTGACAGGACAGAATCAGCCCCAGCATTTT; cdr3_aa: CASSVTGQNQPQHF
j_call: TRBJ2-3; d_call: .; clone_size: few; v_call: TRBV20-1; cdr3_nt: TGCAGTGCTAGTAACGTCGGAGATACGCAGTATTTT; cdr3_aa: CSASNVGDTQYF